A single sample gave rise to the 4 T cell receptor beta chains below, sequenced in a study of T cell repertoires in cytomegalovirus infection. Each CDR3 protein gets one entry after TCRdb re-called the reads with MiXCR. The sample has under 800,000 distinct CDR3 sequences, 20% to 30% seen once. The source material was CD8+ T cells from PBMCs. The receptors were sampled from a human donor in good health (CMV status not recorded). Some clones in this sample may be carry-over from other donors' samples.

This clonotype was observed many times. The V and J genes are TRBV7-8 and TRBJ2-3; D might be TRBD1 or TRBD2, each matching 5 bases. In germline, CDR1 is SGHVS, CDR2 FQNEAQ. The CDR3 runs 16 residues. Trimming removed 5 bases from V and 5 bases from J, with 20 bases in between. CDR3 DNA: TGTGCCAGCAGCCCCCGAGGTCAGGGACGGCAAGATACGCAGTATTTT. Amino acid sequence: CASSPRGQGRQDTQYF.

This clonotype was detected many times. The CDR3 spells CASSHGVGYNEQFF. DNA of the CDR3: TGTGCCAGCAGCCACGGTGTGGGCTACAATGAGCAGTTCTTC. The chain links TRBV7-9 to TRBJ2-1; D is uncertain. Trimming removed 5 bases from V and 3 bases from J, with 11 bases in between. Germline V CDR1 and CDR2: SEHNR, FQNEAQ (reference sequence). This CDR3 is 14 amino acids long.

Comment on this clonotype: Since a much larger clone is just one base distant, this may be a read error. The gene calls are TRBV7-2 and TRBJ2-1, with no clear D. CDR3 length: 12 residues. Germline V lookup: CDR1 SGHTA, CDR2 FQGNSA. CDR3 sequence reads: CVSSTGFNEQFF. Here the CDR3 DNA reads TGTGTCAGCAGCACCGGCTTCAATGAGCAGTTCTTC.

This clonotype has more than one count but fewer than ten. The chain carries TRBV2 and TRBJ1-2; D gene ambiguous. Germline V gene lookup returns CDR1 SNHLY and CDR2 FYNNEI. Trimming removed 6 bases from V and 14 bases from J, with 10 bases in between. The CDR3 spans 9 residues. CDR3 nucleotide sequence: TGTGCCAGCAGCGGTTTAGGGACCTTC. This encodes CASSGLGTF.